These T cell receptor beta chains were read from a single sample in a study of T-cell reconstitution after alpha-beta-depleted transplantation in children. TCRdb re-derived calls from the PCR reads in MiXCR, one entry per CDR3 protein. The table records some 500,000 distinct CDR3 sequences, about a sixth of them present only once. The source was PBMCs from the stem cell graft donor, collected from the stem cell graft. Receptors originate from a human donor who donated a stem cell graft to a child with acute lymphoblastic leukemia. Both conserved end residues are part of each CDR3. A D gene is named only where the DNA matches it firmly. Not every row has a clone size; where given, it reads once, few, many or a size class.

>many|.|TRBJ2-7|TRBV12-3/TRBV12-4|13
CASSFGGSYEQYF
TGTGCCAGCAGTTTTGGCGGCTCCTACGAGCAGTACTTC
>.|TRBD1|TRBJ2-7|TRBV10-3|15
CAILDPGTGNYEQYF
TGTGCCATCTTGGACCCCGGGACAGGGAACTACGAGCAGTACTTC
>.|.|TRBJ2-1|TRBV5-6|14
CASSLEGTETEQFF
TGTGCCAGCAGCTTGGAAGGGACTGAGACTGAGCAGTTCTTC
>few|.|TRBJ1-2|TRBV5-1|14
CASSFSRGYYGYTF
TGCGCCAGCAGCTTCTCAAGGGGCTACTATGGCTACACCTTC
>.|.|TRBJ1-2|TRBV7-9|14
CASSSVGHSYGYTF
TGTGCCAGCAGCTCGGTGGGACACTCGTATGGCTACACCTTC
>.|TRBD2|TRBJ2-1|TRBV7-8|18
CASSLVYSPGLELNEQFF
TGTGCCAGCAGCTTAGTATACTCCCCGGGACTAGAGTTGAATGAGCAGTTCTTC
>.|.|TRBJ2-2|TRBV5-4|15
CASSLARASAGELFF
TGTGCCAGCAGCTTGGCCAGGGCTTCGGCCGGGGAGCTGTTTTTT
>.|.|TRBJ2-1|TRBV2|16
CASSDGPEPTYNEQFF
TGTGCCAGCAGTGACGGGCCCGAGCCTACCTACAATGAGCAGTTCTTC
>.|.|TRBJ2-7|TRBV6-1|12
CASSGQTTRQYF
TGTGCCAGCAGTGGCCAAACTACGAGGCAGTACTTC
>many|.|TRBJ2-5|TRBV2|12
CASKGIGETQYF
TGTGCCAGCAAAGGGATCGGAGAGACCCAGTACTTC
>.|TRBD1|TRBJ2-1|TRBV5-1|14
CASKGQGSYNEQFF
TGCGCCAGCAAGGGACAGGGTTCCTACAATGAGCAGTTCTTC
>few|TRBD1|TRBJ1-4|TRBV27|16
CASSPPSGGLGEKLFF
TGTGCCAGCAGTCCCCCATCAGGGGGCCTAGGTGAAAAACTGTTTTTT
>many|.|TRBJ2-3|TRBV5-1|13
CASSPGPTDTQYF
TGTGCCAGCAGCCCGGGACCCACAGATACGCAGTATTTT
>few|TRBD2|TRBJ2-7|TRBV4-2|16
CASSQDPGGPPYEQYF
TGTGCCAGCAGCCAAGACCCGGGAGGGCCCCCCTACGAGCAGTACTTC
>few|.|TRBJ1-5|TRBV7-2|17
CASSLVGGPLNNQPQHF
TGTGCCAGCAGCTTAGTGGGGGGGCCACTGAACAATCAGCCCCAGCATTTT
>.|.|TRBJ2-5|TRBV12-3/TRBV12-4|17
CASSLNRAWEGQETQYF
TGTGCCAGCAGTTTAAACAGGGCCTGGGAGGGCCAAGAGACCCAGTACTTC
>.|TRBD1|TRBJ2-5|TRBV11-1|17
CASSPQAGTGGRETQYF
TGTGCCAGCAGCCCACAGGCCGGGACAGGGGGCAGAGAGACCCAGTACTTC
>.|.|TRBJ2-1|TRBV7-6|17
CASSLVGSSSSYNEQFF
TGTGCCAGCAGCTTAGTAGGGAGTAGCTCCTCCTACAATGAGCAGTTCTTC
>many|.|TRBJ2-5|TRBV18|14
CASSESLFQETQYF
TGTGCCAGCTCGGAGTCACTGTTCCAAGAGACCCAGTACTTC
>few|.|TRBJ2-5|TRBV9|14
CASSERGIGETQYF
TGTGCCAGCAGCGAAAGAGGGATCGGAGAGACCCAGTACTTC
>.|TRBD2|TRBJ2-7|TRBV20-1|16
CSATSSGEGFPYEQYF
TGCAGTGCTACTTCCTCTGGGGAGGGATTCCCCTACGAGCAGTACTTC
>.|.|TRBJ1-1|TRBV29-1|12
CSVGSDYTEAFF
TGCAGCGTTGGCAGTGATTACACTGAAGCTTTCTTT
>few|.|TRBJ2-1|TRBV20-1|13
CSASGLIRNEQFF
TGCAGTGCTAGTGGACTAATCCGTAATGAGCAGTTCTTC
>few|.|TRBJ2-1|TRBV18|14
CASSPGGIYNEQFF
TGTGCCAGCTCACCAGGGGGCATCTACAATGAGCAGTTCTTC
>few|.|TRBJ1-1|TRBV7-8|15
CASSLMGHANTEAFF
TGTGCCAGCAGCTTAATGGGACACGCGAACACTGAAGCTTTCTTT
>few|TRBD1|TRBJ2-1|TRBV13|13
CASSLWGQGKQFF
TGTGCCAGCAGCTTATGGGGACAGGGGAAGCAGTTCTTC
>few|.|TRBJ1-1|TRBV5-1|13
CASRDTTNTEAFF
TGCGCCAGCAGAGACACAACGAACACTGAAGCTTTCTTT
>.|.|TRBJ2-2|TRBV20-1|16
CSARDSPLSRTGELFF
TGCAGTGCTAGAGACTCCCCCTTGTCTCGTACCGGGGAGCTGTTTTTT
>.|TRBD1|TRBJ2-5|TRBV25-1|12
CASGQGTETQYF
TGTGCCAGCGGACAGGGAACGGAGACCCAGTACTTC
>few|.|TRBJ2-2|TRBV7-9|14
CASSPTTGAGELFF
TGTGCCAGCAGCCCAACGACGGGGGCCGGGGAGCTGTTTTTT
>few|.|TRBJ2-2|TRBV30|12
CAWSRRPWELFF
TGTGCCTGGAGTAGGCGCCCTTGGGAGCTGTTTTTT
>.|TRBD2|TRBJ2-7|TRBV2|13
CAYLLAGEYEQYF
TGTGCCTACCTTCTAGCGGGAGAGTACGAGCAGTACTTC
>few|.|TRBJ2-2|TRBV29-1|13
CSVEKARTGELFF
TGCAGCGTTGAAAAGGCCCGAACCGGGGAGCTGTTTTTT
>few|.|TRBJ2-7|TRBV7-9|16
CASSDDLVKGSYEQYF
TGTGCCAGCAGCGATGACCTCGTTAAGGGCTCCTACGAGCAGTACTTC
>.|TRBD2|TRBJ2-3|TRBV7-9|15
CASSSLAGVQDTQYF
TGTGCCAGCAGCTCACTAGCGGGAGTTCAAGATACGCAGTATTTT
>few|TRBD1|TRBJ2-1|TRBV7-9|15
CASSFGQGSLDEQFF
TGTGCCAGCAGCTTTGGACAGGGTTCGTTGGATGAGCAGTTCTTC
>few|.|TRBJ2-3|TRBV20-1|15
CSARDGTGKTDTQYF
TGCAGTGCTAGAGATGGCACAGGGAAAACAGATACGCAGTATTTT
>few|.|TRBJ1-1|TRBV12-3/TRBV12-4|12
CASSPTPTEAFF
TGTGCCAGCAGCCCTACCCCCACTGAAGCTTTCTTT
>.|.|TRBJ1-5|TRBV6-1|13
CASSDEYWQPQHF
TGTGCCAGCAGTGACGAGTATTGGCAGCCCCAGCATTTT
>.|TRBD2|TRBJ2-3|TRBV20-1|11
CSASGGRTQYF
TGCAGTGCTTCGGGGGGTAGGACGCAGTATTTT
>few|.|TRBJ2-1|TRBV7-9|14
CASSTSLTMDEQFF
TGTGCCAGCAGCACCTCCCTCACCATGGATGAGCAGTTCTTC
>few|.|TRBJ1-3|TRBV5-1|16
CASSLSGGGSGNTIYF
TGCGCCAGCAGCTTGTCGGGCGGGGGCTCTGGAAACACCATATATTTT
>few|.|TRBJ2-3|TRBV11-1|18
CASSLGWGDMTDTDTQYF
TGTGCCAGCAGCTTAGGCTGGGGCGATATGACCGACACAGATACGCAGTATTTT
>.|TRBD2|TRBJ2-1|TRBV12-3/TRBV12-4|14
CASSERTSNNEQFF
TGTGCCAGCAGTGAGCGGACTAGCAACAATGAGCAGTTCTTC
>.|TRBD2|TRBJ2-1|TRBV18|17
CASSPPLSGRAYNEQFF
TGTGCCAGCTCACCACCCCTGAGCGGGAGGGCCTACAATGAGCAGTTCTTC
>.|TRBD1|TRBJ1-1|TRBV7-3|12
CASSPQGAEAFF
TGTGCCAGCAGTCCACAGGGGGCTGAAGCTTTCTTT
>few|TRBD2|TRBJ2-1|TRBV9|16
CASSVGGLAGRDEQFF
TGTGCCAGCAGCGTAGGTGGACTAGCGGGTCGGGATGAGCAGTTCTTC
>few|.|TRBJ2-2|TRBV5-1|13
CASGQENTGELFF
TGCGCCAGCGGGCAGGAAAACACCGGGGAGCTGTTTTTT
>few|.|TRBJ2-1|TRBV7-8|16
CASSLDARSSYNEQFF
TGTGCCAGCAGCTTAGACGCGCGGAGCTCCTACAATGAGCAGTTCTTC
>.|.|TRBJ2-1|TRBV7-9|14
CASSLERAYNEQFF
TGTGCCAGCAGCTTAGAGCGGGCCTACAATGAGCAGTTCTTC